This note documents a single T cell receptor beta chain sequence. This CDR3 has 12 residues. Germline loops: CDR1 SNHLY, CDR2 FYNNEI. Trimming removed 7 bases at V and 0 bases at J, with 6 bases between. The source of the sample is a study of blood T cell repertoires in COVID-19. The method was immunoSEQ multiplex PCR; TCRdb's version includes in-frame clones alone and lacks a portion of them. The sample includes about 190,000 clones, approximately 86% seen only once; the top ten take about 2.5%. The sequencing sample was made of peripheral blood. This sequence joins TRBV2 and TRBJ2-5; unclear D gene. The clonotype originates from a man between 40 and 49 years old with active or convalescent COVID-19. Here the CDR3 reads CASTLNQETQYF. CDR3 coding DNA: TGTGCCAGCACCCTAAACCAAGAGACCCAGTACTTC.